Listed below are T cell receptor beta chains from one sample, sequenced in a study of cytomegalovirus exposure and HLA in healthy donors. The table came from immunoSEQ multiplex PCR; TCRdb's copy has only in-frame clones and leaves some out. The table includes 150,000 to 200,000 clones, about 77% detected once. The sequencing input was PBMCs. Source of these receptors: a man between 18 and 29 years old in good health and CMV-seropositive. The CDR3 runs from the conserved cysteine through the conserved F or W. A D gene is named only where the DNA matches it firmly. Rows give clone size only sometimes, using once, few, many, or a class for an expanded clone.

CASSWTPGLAGVEQYF	TGTGCCAGCAGTTGGACTCCGGGACTAGCGGGTGTGGAGCAGTACTTC	once	TRBV27	TRBJ2-7	TRBD2
CASSPSPLAGAEQYF	TGTGCCAGCAGCCCTTCCCCCCTAGCGGGGGCCGAGCAGTACTTC	.	TRBV27	TRBJ2-7	TRBD2
CSVVPGGTAYGYTF	TGCAGCGTTGTCCCGGGAGGGACAGCCTATGGCTACACCTTC	.	TRBV29-1	TRBJ1-2	TRBD1
CASSPTTTGSDEQYF	TGTGCCAGCTCACCGACTACGACAGGCTCTGACGAGCAGTACTTC	.	TRBV18	TRBJ2-7	.
CASTPGGSSYGYTF	TGTGCCAGCACCCCGGGGGGGAGTAGCTATGGCTACACCTTC	.	TRBV6-5	TRBJ1-2	.
CATSRDRYEQYF	TGTGCCACCAGCAGAGATAGATACGAGCAGTACTTC	.	TRBV15	TRBJ2-7	.
CAISDSVSYEQYF	TGTGCCATCAGTGACAGCGTATCCTACGAGCAGTACTTC	.	TRBV10-3	TRBJ2-7	.
CASSEGASNQPQHF	TGTGCCAGCAGCGAAGGAGCATCCAATCAGCCCCAGCATTTT	.	TRBV7-9	TRBJ1-5	.
CASSRGAGGPGTEAFF	TGTGCCAGCAGTAGGGGGGCAGGGGGCCCGGGTACTGAAGCTTTCTTT	.	TRBV2	TRBJ1-1	TRBD1
CASSILGLNQPQHF	TGTGCCAGTAGTATTTTGGGCCTCAATCAGCCCCAGCATTTT	.	TRBV19	TRBJ1-5	.
CASSQDSTGELFF	TGTGCCAGCAGTCAGGACTCTACCGGGGAGCTGTTTTTT	few	TRBV6-6	TRBJ2-2	.
CASSYLSGGAPNIQYF	TGTGCCAGCAGCTACCTGAGTGGGGGGGCACCAAACATTCAGTACTTC	.	TRBV13	TRBJ2-4	.
CASSTSGGKSYEQYF	TGTGCCAGCAGCACCAGTGGGGGGAAGTCCTACGAGCAGTACTTC	.	TRBV27	TRBJ2-7	.
CASSRDRGSQEQYF	TGTGCCAGCAGCCGGGACAGGGGCTCGCAGGAGCAGTACTTC	.	TRBV5-8	TRBJ2-7	TRBD1
CACKLLRPGQGGYTF	TGTGCCTGTAAACTACTGAGACCGGGACAGGGTGGCTACACCTTC	.	TRBV30	TRBJ1-2	TRBD1
CASSDVGGYNEQFF	TGCGCCAGCAGCGATGTGGGAGGGTACAATGAGCAGTTCTTC	.	TRBV5-1	TRBJ2-1	TRBD2
CASNIGTGGMDTQYF	TGTGCCAGTAACATCGGGACAGGGGGCATGGATACGCAGTATTTT	.	TRBV19	TRBJ2-3	TRBD1
CASSLGRTSGLNTGELFF	TGCGCCAGCAGCTTGGGTAGGACTAGTGGGTTGAACACCGGGGAGCTGTTTTTT	few	TRBV5-1	TRBJ2-2	TRBD2
CASSGEAILSQAFF	TGTGCCAGCAGCGGGGAAGCCATACTCAGTCAAGCTTTCTTT	.	TRBV6-5	TRBJ1-1	.
CASSDGSRETEAFF	TGTGCCAGCAGCGACGGCTCTCGGGAGACTGAAGCTTTCTTT	few	TRBV7-9	TRBJ1-1	.
CASSSYMGAETQYF	TGCGCCAGCAGCTCCTATATGGGGGCGGAGACCCAGTACTTC	.	TRBV5-1	TRBJ2-5	.
CASSEWGEDTEAFF	TGTGCCAGCAGTGAATGGGGGGAAGACACTGAAGCTTTCTTT	.	TRBV6-1	TRBJ1-1	.
CASSTPGRGPYEQYF	TGTGCCAGTAGTACCCCCGGCAGGGGACCCTACGAGCAGTACTTC	few	TRBV19	TRBJ2-7	.
CASSAEGAANEKLFF	TGTGCCAGTAGTGCTGAGGGGGCAGCTAATGAAAAACTGTTTTTT	.	TRBV19	TRBJ1-4	TRBD1
CASSYKRGTEQFF	TGCGCCAGCAGCTATAAGCGGGGTACCGAGCAGTTCTTC	.	TRBV4-3	TRBJ2-1	TRBD2
CARDGGGTEAFF	TGTGCCAGAGATGGGGGGGGCACTGAAGCTTTCTTT	.	TRBV2	TRBJ1-1	.